A selection of T cell receptor beta chains follows, all from one sample in a study of glioma-infiltrating T cells after dendritic cell vaccination. Sequencing was performed with immunoSEQ multiplex PCR; in TCRdb, only in-frame clones are kept and a portion is missing. The sample lists 55,000 to 75,000 clones, approximately 83% occurring once. The sequences come from blood, collected after dendritic cell vaccination. The receptor set was obtained from a human donor with glioblastoma. The CDR3 runs from the conserved cysteine through the conserved F or W. The order of the fields is J gene, V gene, D gene, CDR3 protein. D genes are given only for firm matches.

J gene: TRBJ2-7; V gene: TRBV2; D gene: NA; CDR3 protein: CASSDGGEGFNEQYF
J gene: TRBJ2-5; V gene: TRBV18; D gene: NA; CDR3 protein: CASSPSQETQYF
J gene: TRBJ2-2; V gene: TRBV5-4; D gene: NA; CDR3 protein: CASSSPRGFGAGELFF
J gene: TRBJ2-7; V gene: TRBV19; D gene: TRBD1; CDR3 protein: CASSIGTGTYEQYF
J gene: TRBJ1-1; V gene: TRBV27; D gene: NA; CDR3 protein: CASSFVGNTEAFF
J gene: TRBJ2-2; V gene: TRBV2; D gene: NA; CDR3 protein: CASKRELGGELFF
J gene: TRBJ2-2; V gene: TRBV6-4; D gene: NA; CDR3 protein: CASSTGHGELFF
J gene: TRBJ1-5; V gene: TRBV30; D gene: TRBD1; CDR3 protein: CAWRGTGAVDQPQHF
J gene: TRBJ1-5; V gene: TRBV4-1; D gene: NA; CDR3 protein: CASSHPPGNQPQHF
J gene: TRBJ2-7; V gene: TRBV5-4; D gene: TRBD2; CDR3 protein: CASSLGGGYEQYF
J gene: TRBJ2-1; V gene: TRBV10-3; D gene: TRBD2; CDR3 protein: CATLAGELVNEQFF